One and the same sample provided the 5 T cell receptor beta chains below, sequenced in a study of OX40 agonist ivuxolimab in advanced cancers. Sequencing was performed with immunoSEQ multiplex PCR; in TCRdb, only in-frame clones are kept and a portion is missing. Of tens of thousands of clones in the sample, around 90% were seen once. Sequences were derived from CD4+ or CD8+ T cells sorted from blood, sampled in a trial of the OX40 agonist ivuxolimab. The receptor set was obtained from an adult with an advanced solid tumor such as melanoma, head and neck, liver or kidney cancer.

CDR3 loop: CASQVSLAREFGEQFF. The CDR3 bases are TGCGCCAGCCAGGTCAGCCTAGCACGGGAGTTTGGTGAGCAGTTCTTC. The rearrangement joins TRBV5-1 to TRBJ2-1; D perhaps matches TRBD2 (6 bases). From germline, CDR1 is SGHRS and CDR2 YFSETQ. The CDR3 runs to 16 residues. Trimming took off 7 bases at V and 9 bases at J, with 26 bases between the two ends.

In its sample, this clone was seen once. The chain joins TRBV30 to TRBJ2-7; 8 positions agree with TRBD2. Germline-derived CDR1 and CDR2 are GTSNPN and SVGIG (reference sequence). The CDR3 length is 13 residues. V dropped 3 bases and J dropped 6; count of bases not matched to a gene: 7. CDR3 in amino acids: CAWRKRELGEQYF. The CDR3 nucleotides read TGTGCCTGGAGGAAGCGGGAGCTGGGCGAGCAGTACTTC.

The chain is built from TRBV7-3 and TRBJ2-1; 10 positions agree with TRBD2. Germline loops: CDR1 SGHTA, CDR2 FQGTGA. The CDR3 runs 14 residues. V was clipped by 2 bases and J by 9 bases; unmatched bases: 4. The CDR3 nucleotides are TGTGCCAGCAGCTTACCAGCGGGAGGGGGTGAGCAGTTCTTC. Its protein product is CASSLPAGGGEQFF.

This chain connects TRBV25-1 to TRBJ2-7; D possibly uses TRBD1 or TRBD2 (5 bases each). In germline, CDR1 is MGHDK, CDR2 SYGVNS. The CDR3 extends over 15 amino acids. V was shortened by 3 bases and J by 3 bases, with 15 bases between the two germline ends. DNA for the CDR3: TGTGCCAGCAGTGACCCCCGGGACGGAAGCTACGAGCAGTACTTC. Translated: CASSDPRDGSYEQYF.

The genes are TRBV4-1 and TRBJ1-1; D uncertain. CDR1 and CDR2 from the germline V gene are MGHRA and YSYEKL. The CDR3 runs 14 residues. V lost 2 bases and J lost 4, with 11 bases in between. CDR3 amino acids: CASSQPWGGTEAFF. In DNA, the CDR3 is TGCGCCAGCAGCCAACCGTGGGGTGGCACTGAAGCTTTCTTT.